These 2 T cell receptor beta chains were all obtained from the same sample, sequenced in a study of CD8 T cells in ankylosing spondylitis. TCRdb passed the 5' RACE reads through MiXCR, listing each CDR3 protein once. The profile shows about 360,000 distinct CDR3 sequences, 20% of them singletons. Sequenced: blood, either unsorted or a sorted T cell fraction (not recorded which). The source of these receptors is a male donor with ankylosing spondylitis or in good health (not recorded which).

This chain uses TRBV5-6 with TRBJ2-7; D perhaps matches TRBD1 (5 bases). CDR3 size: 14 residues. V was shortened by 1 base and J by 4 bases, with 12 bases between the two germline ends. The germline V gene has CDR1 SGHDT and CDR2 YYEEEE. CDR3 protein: CASSLQGAWYEQYF. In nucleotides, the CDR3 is TGTGCCAGCAGCTTGCAAGGGGCTTGGTACGAGCAGTACTTC.

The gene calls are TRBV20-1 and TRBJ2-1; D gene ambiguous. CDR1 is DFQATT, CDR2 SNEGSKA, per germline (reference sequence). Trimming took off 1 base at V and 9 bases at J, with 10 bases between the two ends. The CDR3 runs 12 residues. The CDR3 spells CSARGVYLEQFF. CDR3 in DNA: TGCAGTGCTAGAGGAGTGTACCTTGAGCAGTTCTTC.